One T cell receptor (beta chain) is described in this entry. The data originate from a study of control samples from healthy donors and cancer patients. Sequenced by immunoSEQ multiplex PCR; TCRdb stores in-frame clones only, minus some. This table holds about 120,000 clones, roughly nine tenths found once. CDR3 length equals 18 residues. Germline CDR1 is SEHNR and CDR2 is FQNEAQ (reference sequence). V lost 5 bases to trimming and J lost 0 bases; unmatched junction nucleotides: 5. The chain has TRBV7-9 and TRBJ2-2; 14 bases map to TRBD2. Sequenced: blood. This TCR came from a man aged 50-60 years in good health. This chain's CDR3 is CASSTRTSGGTNTGELFF. For the CDR3, the DNA is TGTGCCAGCAGCACCCGGACTAGCGGGGGGACGAACACCGGGGAGCTGTTTTTT.